This is a list of T cell receptor beta chains from one sample in a study of OX40 agonist ivuxolimab in advanced cancers. TCRdb keeps only in-frame clones here, not all; method: immunoSEQ multiplex PCR. The repertoire has roughly 53,000 clones, around 90% of them found once; the top ten carry about 5%. The source material was CD4+ or CD8+ T cells sorted from blood, sampled in a trial of the OX40 agonist ivuxolimab. The receptors shown here come from an adult with an advanced solid tumor such as melanoma, head and neck, liver or kidney cancer. The conserved cysteine and the conserved F or W are not part of the CDR3 here. Clone size, where shown, is once, few, many, or a class for clones that have expanded.

CDR3: ASTVAGAPSYNEQF; size: NA; J: TRBJ2-1; V: TRBV28; length: 14
CDR3: ASSFWELDRGPGEQY; size: NA; J: TRBJ2-7; V: TRBV28; length: 15
CDR3: ASSLYPGDSGNTIY; size: NA; J: TRBJ1-3; V: TRBV27; length: 14
CDR3: SVAAGTSGTDTQY; size: NA; J: TRBJ2-3; V: TRBV29-1; length: 13
CDR3: ASSQGQIYGYT; size: NA; J: TRBJ1-2; V: TRBV5-1; length: 11
CDR3: ASSLDRDRPLVYEQY; size: NA; J: TRBJ2-7; V: TRBV11-2; length: 15
CDR3: ASSLQPGGPNTGELF; size: NA; J: TRBJ2-2; V: TRBV5-1; length: 15
CDR3: SGDGTGEETQY; size: NA; J: TRBJ2-5; V: TRBV29-1; length: 11
CDR3: ASSPRPRGGSGSNTEAF; size: once; J: TRBJ1-1; V: TRBV7-9; length: 17
CDR3: ASSVGLTSTDTQY; size: NA; J: TRBJ2-3; V: TRBV11-1; length: 13
CDR3: ASSLSGAHPYEQY; size: NA; J: TRBJ2-7; V: TRBV27; length: 13
CDR3: ASSLGRQETQY; size: NA; J: TRBJ2-5; V: TRBV7-3; length: 11